These 21 T cell receptor beta chains came from one sample sequenced in a study of blood T cell repertoires in COVID-19. The protocol was immunoSEQ multiplex PCR, while the TCRdb copy is restricted to in-frame clones and leaves out a portion. The sample lists roughly 88,000 clones, roughly 80% occurring once. Sample: peripheral blood. The source of these receptors is an elderly woman with acute or convalescent COVID-19.

The CDR3 loop reads CASSLFPGQGNQPQHF. CDR3 DNA sequence: TGCGCCAGCAGCTTGTTTCCGGGACAGGGCAATCAGCCCCAGCATTTT. The chain uses TRBV5-1 and TRBJ1-5; TRBD1 matches at 8 bases. Germline values: CDR1 SGHRS, CDR2 YFSETQ. The CDR3 has 16 residues. The V and J ends lost 1 base and 2 bases, in that order; junction bases with no gene match: 5.

CDR3 residues: CASSYGPTNTGELFF. The CDR3 DNA reads as TGTGCCAGCAGTTACGGGCCCACTAACACCGGGGAGCTGTTTTTT. This sequence joins TRBV6-2 or TRBV6-3 and TRBJ2-2; no clear D gene. The germline V gene encodes CDR1 MNHEY and CDR2 SVGEGT. The CDR3 extends over 15 amino acids. V lost 2 bases, J lost 2 bases, and 9 bases lay in between.

The J gene is TRBJ1-6, the V gene TRBV19; D might be TRBD1 (5 bases). This CDR3 region has 15 residues. The germline gives CDR1 LNHDA, CDR2 SQIVND (reference sequence). V was pared by 7 bases and J by 3 bases, with 13 bases between. The CDR3 loop is CASTERQLYNSPLHF. The CDR3, as DNA: TGTGCCAGTACCGAGCGACAGCTCTATAATTCACCCCTCCACTTT.

The CDR3 protein is CASSPSRDINYGYTF. CDR3 DNA sequence: TGTGCCAGCTCACCAAGCAGGGATATTAACTATGGCTACACCTTC. The gene calls are TRBV18 and TRBJ1-2, with D perhaps TRBD1 (5 bases). V was trimmed by 2 bases and J by 1 base, leaving 11 bases between them. Germline-derived CDR1 and CDR2 are KGHSH and LQKENI. The CDR3 loop spans 15 amino acids. Looking up the rest from reference TRBV18 and TRBJ1-2 gives the full variable domain: NAGVMQNPRHLVRRRGQEARLRCSPMKGHSHVYWYRQLPEEGLKFMVYLQKENIIDESGMPKERFSAEFPKEGPSILRIQQVVRGDSAAYFCASSPSRDINYGYTFGSGTRLTVV.

The chain is built from TRBV9 and TRBJ1-5; the D gene is possibly TRBD1 (6 bases). CDR3 length equals 15 residues. V dropped 2 bases and J dropped 4 bases, with 13 bases sitting between them. Germline CDR1 is SGDLS and CDR2 is YYNGEE. CDR3 bases: TGTGCCAGCAGCGTGTCAGGGGCTGGGAATCAGCCCCAGCATTTT. The encoded protein is CASSVSGAGNQPQHF.

The rearrangement links TRBV18 to TRBJ2-2; 7 bases map to TRBD1. V shed 6 bases, J shed 6 bases, and the junction held 13 bases outside the gene matches. CDR1 and CDR2 from the germline V gene are KGHSH and LQKENI. The CDR3 runs to 16 residues. This CDR3 reads CASSGRGPTMSGELFF. CDR3 DNA sequence: TGTGCCAGCTCCGGAAGGGGGCCAACAATGTCCGGGGAGCTGTTTTTT.

The chain is built from TRBV6-5 and TRBJ2-7; D is perhaps TRBD1 (5 bases). The CDR3 is made up of 15 amino acids. Germline loops: CDR1 MNHEY, CDR2 SVGAGI. The V end was cut by 4 bases, the J end by 0 bases, with 13 bases between. The CDR3 spells CASSFRQPNSYEQYF. In nucleotides, the CDR3 is TGTGCCAGCAGTTTCCGACAGCCCAACTCCTACGAGCAGTACTTC.

This clone has just a few counts. V is TRBV2 and J is TRBJ1-2; D gene ambiguous. CDR1 and CDR2 (germline): SNHLY, FYNNEI. The CDR3 is 13 residues long. The V and J ends lost 2 bases and 3 bases respectively, with 7 bases between them. CDR3 loop: CASSETGYYGYTF. CDR3 nucleotides: TGTGCCAGCAGTGAAACGGGGTACTATGGCTACACCTTC.

The chain employs TRBV11-2 and TRBJ1-3; D gene uncertain. Germline V gives CDR1 SGHAT, CDR2 FQNNGV. Trimming stripped 1 base from V and 0 bases from J, with 10 bases between. This CDR3 is 16 amino acids long. The CDR3 spells CASSLGQLDSGNTIYF. Here the CDR3 DNA reads TGTGCCAGCAGCTTAGGGCAGCTAGACTCTGGAAACACCATATATTTT. Complete variable domain (other parts from reference TRBV11-2 and TRBJ1-3): EAGVAQSPRYKIIEKRQSVAFWCNPISGHATLYWYQQILGQGPKLLIQFQNNGVVDDSQLPKDRFSAERLKGVDSTLKIQPAKLEDSAVYLCASSLGQLDSGNTIYFGEGSWLTVV.

The CDR3 coding sequence is TGTGCCACAAAAGGGACAAATTATGGCTACACCTTC. Its protein is CATKGTNYGYTF. V is TRBV28 and J is TRBJ1-2, with D perhaps TRBD1 (6 bases). Germline CDR1 reads MDHEN; CDR2 reads SYDVKM. Deletions cut 10 bases from V and 5 bases from J, with 14 bases between. This CDR3 region has 12 residues.

V usage is TRBV29-1 and J usage is TRBJ1-2; 8 nucleotides line up with TRBD1. Germline V gene lookup returns CDR1 SQVTM and CDR2 ANQGSEA. Trimming cost V 4 bases and J 0 bases; bases outside gene matches: 4. The CDR3 has 14 residues. CDR3 amino acids: CSVGGQESNYGYTF. In DNA form, the CDR3 reads TGCAGCGTTGGGGGACAGGAGTCTAACTATGGCTACACCTTC.

This clone showed up just a few times. The chain carries TRBV19 and TRBJ1-5; a possible D gene is TRBD1 (5 bases). This CDR3 is 15 amino acids long. Germline CDR1 reads LNHDA; CDR2 reads SQIVND (reference sequence). The V gene lost 9 bases and the J gene lost 1 base, with 16 bases spanning the gap. CDR3 sequence reads: CASRIGGVSNQPQHF. For the CDR3, the DNA is TGTGCCAGCCGAATAGGAGGGGTGAGCAATCAGCCCCAGCATTTT.

V usage is TRBV11-3 and J usage is TRBJ2-1; TRBD2 matches 10 bases. CDR1 and CDR2 (germline): SGHNT, YENEEA. The CDR3 has 14 residues. With 4 bases clipped from V and 6 bases from J, the junction kept 3 bases outside the gene matches. The CDR3 sequence: CASSWSGGGNEQFF. CDR3 DNA sequence: TGTGCCAGCAGCTGGAGCGGGGGGGGCAATGAGCAGTTCTTC.

The gene calls are TRBV9 and TRBJ1-1; no firm D call. Trimming pared 0 bases from V and 2 bases from J, leaving 8 bases between. CDR1 and CDR2 from the germline V gene are SGDLS and YYNGEE. This CDR3 has 14 amino acids. The CDR3 reads CASSVGQTNTEAFF. DNA of the CDR3: TGTGCCAGCAGCGTAGGGCAGACTAACACTGAAGCTTTCTTT. The complete variable domain, with remaining parts taken from reference TRBV9 and TRBJ1-1, reads DSGVTQTPKHLITATGQRVTLRCSPRSGDLSVYWYQQSLDQGLQFLIQYYNGEERAKGNILERFSAQQFPDLHSELNLSSLELGDSALYFCASSVGQTNTEAFFGQGTRLTVV.

The chain uses TRBV7-2 and TRBJ1-4, with D hard to call. The germline CDR1 and CDR2 sequences are SGHTA and FQGNSA. The CDR3 covers 12 residues. V was shortened by 5 bases and J by 8 bases, with 9 bases between the two germline ends. The CDR3: CASSAPREKLFF. CDR3 DNA: TGTGCCAGCAGCGCCCCCCGGGAAAAACTGTTTTTT. The complete variable domain, with remaining parts taken from reference TRBV7-2 and TRBJ1-4, reads GAGVSQSPSNKVTEKGKDVELRCDPISGHTALYWYRQSLGQGLEFLIYFQGNSAPDKSGLPSDRFSAERTGGSVSTLTIQRTQQEDSAVYLCASSAPREKLFFGSGTQLSVL.

This chain links TRBV4-3 with TRBJ1-1, with 7 bases that match TRBD1. Germline V lookup: CDR1 LGHNA, CDR2 YSLEER. The CDR3 contains 15 residues. V dropped 2 bases and J dropped 0; count of bases not matched to a gene: 3. Here the CDR3 DNA reads TGCGCCAGCAGCCAACAAGGGGGCTTGAACACTGAAGCTTTCTTT. It yields the protein CASSQQGGLNTEAFF.

V usage is TRBV18 and J usage is TRBJ2-5, with 7 bases matching TRBD2. The CDR3 is 13 residues long. Germline trimming cut 4 bases from V and 2 bases from J; bases unmatched to any gene: 1. The germline gives CDR1 KGHSH, CDR2 LQKENI. The DNA for the CDR3 is TGTGCCAGCTCACAGGGACTACAAGAGACCCAGTACTTC. This encodes CASSQGLQETQYF.

On this clone: This specimen includes other DNA sequences encoding the same CDR3. The chain uses TRBV29-1 and TRBJ1-5, with a tentative D call TRBD1 (5 bases). V was pared by 4 bases and J by 1 base, with 5 bases between. The CDR3 has 12 residues. Per germline, CDR1 SQVTM and CDR2 ANQGSEA. CDR3 nucleotides: TGCAGCGTTGGGGGCAGCAATCAGCCCCAGCATTTT. This encodes CSVGGSNQPQHF.

This chain joins TRBV12-3 or TRBV12-4 and TRBJ2-3, with D possibly TRBD2 on 6 matching bases. The V gene lost 6 bases and the J gene lost 5 bases, with 12 bases spanning the gap. CDR3 length equals 13 residues. CDR3 in amino acids: CASSPQAGDTQYF. CDR3 in DNA: TGTGCCAGCAGCCCCCAAGCGGGAGATACGCAGTATTTT.

The chain recombines TRBV7-2 with TRBJ2-5, with D unresolved. The CDR3 totals 12 residues. Trimming shortened V by 5 bases and J by 5 bases, and 9 bases separated the two germline ends. Germline V CDR1 and CDR2: SGHTA, FQGNSA. CDR3 in amino acids: CASSTTGETQYF. In DNA form, the CDR3 reads TGTGCCAGCAGCACAACCGGGGAGACCCAGTACTTC.

The J gene is TRBJ1-1, the V gene TRBV2; 8 bases fit TRBD1. The V gene's germline CDR1 is SNHLY and CDR2 FYNNEI. The CDR3 is made up of 13 amino acids. The junction had 1 base not matched to a gene; V was cut back by 6 bases and J by 1 base. As DNA, the CDR3 is TGTGCCAGCAGGGGGACAGGGAACACTGAAGCTTTCTTT. Residues: CASRGTGNTEAFF.